The present entry profiles one T cell receptor beta chain with its context. The antigen is unknown. The material for each subset, its genomic DNA, was split evenly across several immunoSEQ plates. Original methodology: Sequence data from immunoSEQ were junction-only and lacked quality scores; consequently, filtering differed. Profiled with immunoSEQ multiplex PCR; TCRdb holds only in-frame clones, not every one. V and J calls and clone size are given by that table; D and trimming were obtained from the DNA. This table holds 450,000 to 600,000 clones, 79% found once. This CDR3 spans 18 amino acids. J was trimmed by 5 bases and V by 3 bases; bases with no gene match: 12. The germline gives CDR1 MDHEN, CDR2 SYDVKM. These data come from a study of shared clonotypes between healthy human individuals. Whole-study context: The donor pool was made up of a couple of women and a few men aged 18 to 49.

The study's findings and limits: Represented diversity, genetic and exposure-history alike, was limited by few donors.

The receptor was derived from a woman between 40 and 50 years old in good health. Some clones in this sample may be carry-over from other donors' samples. The gene calls are TRBV28 and TRBJ2-2, with TRBD2 identical over 10 bases. The sample consisted of PBMCs. The DNA of the CDR3 is TGTGCCAGCAGTTTTTTCCCTAGCGGGAGTGGGAGGACCGGGGAGCTGTTTTTT. Its translation: CASSFFPSGSGRTGELFF.